This TCR beta chain was identified during a study of Graves' ophthalmopathy and Graves' hyperthyroidism. Whole-study findings and limits: Ophthalmopathy versus stable hyperthyroidism: 13-signature model gave around 90% sensitivity, 75% to 83% specificity.

Ophthalmopathy cases showed moderate-to-severe activity, scoring CAS ≥3 and NOSPECS ≥4, with duration under 3 months. At least ten counts were recorded for this clonotype. Its antigen is unknown. RNA transcripts were the source from which TCR beta CDR3 regions were amplified. RT-PCR in the first round used HTBI primers; a second-round multiplex PCR followed. TCRdb independently ran MiXCR on the multiplex PCR reads; one entry per CDR3 protein. The data contain about 410,000 distinct CDR3 sequences, about 18% of them singletons. This CDR3 has 15 amino acids. V lost 1 base, J lost 2 bases, and 5 bases stayed unmatched. CDR1 and CDR2 (germline): SGHTA, FQGNSA.

This TCR came from a woman under 30 with Graves' ophthalmopathy. The sequenced sample was peripheral blood. The chain employs TRBV7-2 and TRBJ2-7, with 7 bases matching TRBD2. For the CDR3, the DNA is TGTGCCAGCAGCTTAGGGGGGGGAATCACCTACGAGCAGTACTTC. Protein: CASSLGGGITYEQYF.